This T cell receptor beta chain was profiled in a study of shared clonotypes between healthy human individuals. Overall study results and limits: Estimated richness values were generally larger in naive subsets than in memory subsets.

The naive CD8 subset, CD45RO-negative cells positively selected for CCR7, excluded terminally differentiated effector memory CD45RA+ cells. The donors were adults (healthy and HIV-negative) with no recent acute infections or vaccinations. Notes on this clone: Its antigen is currently unknown. Different DNA sequences within this sample yield the same CDR3.

With 3 bases clipped from V and 5 bases from J, the junction kept 5 bases outside the gene matches. The CDR3 totals 15 residues. In germline, CDR1 is MNHNS, CDR2 SASEGT. A deep-level run was used for the assay. Assay used: immunoSEQ multiplex PCR; TCRdb lists only in-frame clones, some missing. The sample gives about 1,800,000 clones, approximately 95% of which show up once; 0.95% to 1.5% is in the top ten. This chain uses TRBV6-1 with TRBJ2-5, with 11 bases that match TRBD2. Sequenced: naive CD8+ T cells sorted from blood. The TCR was taken from a man in his late teens or twenties in good health. CDR3 bases: TGTGCCAGCAGTGATCCCACTAGCGGGAGTGAGACCCAGTACTTC. This sequence encodes CASSDPTSGSETQYF.